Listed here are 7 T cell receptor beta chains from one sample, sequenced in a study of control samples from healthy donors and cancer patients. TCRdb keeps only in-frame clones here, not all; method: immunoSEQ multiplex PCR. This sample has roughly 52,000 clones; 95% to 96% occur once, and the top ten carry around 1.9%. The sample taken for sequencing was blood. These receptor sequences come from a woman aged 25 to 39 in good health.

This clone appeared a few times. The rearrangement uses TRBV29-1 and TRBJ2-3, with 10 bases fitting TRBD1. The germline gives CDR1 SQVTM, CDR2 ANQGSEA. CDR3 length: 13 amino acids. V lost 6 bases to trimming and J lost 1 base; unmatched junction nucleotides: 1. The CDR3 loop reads CSVGTGGTDTQYF. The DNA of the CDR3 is TGCAGCGTGGGGACAGGGGGCACAGATACGCAGTATTTT.

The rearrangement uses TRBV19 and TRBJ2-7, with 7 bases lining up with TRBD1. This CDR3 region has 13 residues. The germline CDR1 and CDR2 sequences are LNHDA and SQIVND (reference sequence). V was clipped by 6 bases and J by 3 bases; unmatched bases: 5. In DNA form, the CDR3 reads TGTGCCAGTAGCAACAGGGGTTTCTACGAGCAGTACTTC. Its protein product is CASSNRGFYEQYF.

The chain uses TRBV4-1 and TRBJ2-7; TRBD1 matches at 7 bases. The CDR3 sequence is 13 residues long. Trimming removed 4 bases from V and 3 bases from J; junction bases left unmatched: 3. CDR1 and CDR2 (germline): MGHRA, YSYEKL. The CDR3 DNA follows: TGCGCCAGCAGCCCCCGACAGGGCTACGAGCAGTACTTC. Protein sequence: CASSPRQGYEQYF.

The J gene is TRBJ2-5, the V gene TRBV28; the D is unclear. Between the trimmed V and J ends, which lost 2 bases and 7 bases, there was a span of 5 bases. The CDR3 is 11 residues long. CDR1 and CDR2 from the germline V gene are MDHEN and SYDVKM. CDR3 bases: TGTGCCAGCAGTTTACGGAGGACCCAGTACTTC. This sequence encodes CASSLRRTQYF. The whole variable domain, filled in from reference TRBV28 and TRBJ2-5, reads DVKVTQSSRYLVKRTGEKVFLECVQDMDHENMFWYRQDPGLGLRLIYFSYDVKMKEKGDIPEGYSVSREKKERFSLILESASTNQTSMYLCASSLRRTQYFGPGTRLLVL.

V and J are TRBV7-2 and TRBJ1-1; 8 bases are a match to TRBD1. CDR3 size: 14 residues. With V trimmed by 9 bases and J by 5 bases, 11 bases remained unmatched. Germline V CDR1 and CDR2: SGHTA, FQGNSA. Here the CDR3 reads CASIPQGAGTEAFF. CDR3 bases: TGTGCCAGTATCCCCCAGGGGGCGGGAACTGAAGCTTTCTTT.

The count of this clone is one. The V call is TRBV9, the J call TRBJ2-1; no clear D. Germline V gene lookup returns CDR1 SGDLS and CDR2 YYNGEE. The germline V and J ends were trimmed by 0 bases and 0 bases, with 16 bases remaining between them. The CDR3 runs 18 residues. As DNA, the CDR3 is TGTGCCAGCAGCGTAGCGATGGTCGCGGATAGCTCCTACAATGAGCAGTTCTTC. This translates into CASSVAMVADSSYNEQFF.

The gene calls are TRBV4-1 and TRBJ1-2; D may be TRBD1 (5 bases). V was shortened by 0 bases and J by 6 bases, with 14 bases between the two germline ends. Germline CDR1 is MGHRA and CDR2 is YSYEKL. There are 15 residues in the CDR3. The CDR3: CASSQEKAGTDGYTF. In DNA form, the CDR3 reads TGCGCCAGCAGCCAAGAGAAAGCCGGGACCGATGGCTACACCTTC.